The entry below describes one T cell receptor (beta chain). The CDR3 extends over 15 amino acids. V lost 0 bases and J lost 4, with 12 bases in between. CDR1 and CDR2 from the germline V gene are SGHAT and FQNNGV. These data come from a study of blood T cell repertoires in COVID-19. The protocol was immunoSEQ multiplex PCR, while the TCRdb copy is restricted to in-frame clones and leaves out a portion. The data show some 150,000 clones, more than 75% seen once. The source of this sequence is a man aged 35-49 years with acute or convalescent COVID-19. The J gene is TRBJ1-2, the V gene TRBV11-2; perhaps TRBD1 as D (6 bases). The specimen sequenced was peripheral blood. In DNA form, the CDR3 reads TGTGCCAGCAGCTTAGAATTGGACAGTACCTATGGCTACACCTTC. Its protein is CASSLELDSTYGYTF.